The rows below give T cell receptor beta chains drawn from one sample of a study of memory CD4+ T cells and cytomegalovirus serostatus. The repertoire was sequenced with immunoSEQ multiplex PCR; TCRdb's copy has only in-frame clones and lacks some. The table has tens of thousands of clones, over 60% seen once. Sequenced sample: memory CD4+ T cells from blood. Receptors originate from an adult in good health and CMV-seronegative. Both conserved end residues are part of each CDR3. D genes are given only for firm matches. The size field is filled for only some rows; it gives once, few, many or a size class.

V gene	clone size	D gene	J gene	CDR3 DNA	CDR3 protein
TRBV9	few	TRBD2	TRBJ2-7	TGTGCCAGCAGCTCAGGGACTAGCGGCATGGGCTACGAGCAGTACTTC	CASSSGTSGMGYEQYF
TRBV5-1	few	.	TRBJ2-5	TGCGCCAGCAGCTTAAGCAGTGGGGGGAGAGAGACCCAGTACTTC	CASSLSSGGRETQYF
TRBV5-4	once	TRBD2	TRBJ2-3	TGTGCCAGCAGCCCCAGCGGGGCTAGCACAGATACGCAGTATTTT	CASSPSGASTDTQYF
TRBV4-3	.	TRBD2	TRBJ2-3	TGCGCCAGCAGCCAGAGATCAGCGGGAGCTCCAGATACGCAGTATTTT	CASSQRSAGAPDTQYF
TRBV14	medium-sized	.	TRBJ1-1	TGTGCCAGCAGCCAAGCATCAGGGCCCCACGCTGAAGCTTTCTTT	CASSQASGPHAEAFF
TRBV7-2	.	.	TRBJ2-1	TGTGCCAGCAGCGGCAGAGCTGAGCAGTTCTTC	CASSGRAEQFF
TRBV5-4	once	TRBD2	TRBJ2-1	TGTGCCAGCAGCTTGGGAATGGCTAGCGGGACCAATGAGCAGTTCTTC	CASSLGMASGTNEQFF
TRBV29-1	.	TRBD1	TRBJ1-5	TGCAGCGTGAGGACAGGGGTAGGTAGTGGCAATCAGCCCCAGCATTTT	CSVRTGVGSGNQPQHF
TRBV7-2	.	.	TRBJ1-5	TGTGCCAGCAGCCCAAATCCTAGGGGGTTAATCGAGCCCCAGCATTTT	CASSPNPRGLIEPQHF
TRBV11-2	.	TRBD1	TRBJ1-2	TGTGCCAGCAGCTATGGACAGGGCAGTCGTGGCTACACCTTC	CASSYGQGSRGYTF
TRBV7-9	.	.	TRBJ1-1	TGTGCCAGCAGCTTAGGAGACACCTACACTGAAGCTTTCTTT	CASSLGDTYTEAFF
TRBV15	few	.	TRBJ2-7	TGTGCCACCAGCAGAGGGGACTTGCGTTCCTACGAGCAGTACTTC	CATSRGDLRSYEQYF
TRBV5-1	few	TRBD2	TRBJ2-2	TGCGCCAGCAGCGGGGGGGGAGCGGCGGACACCGGGGAGCTGTTTTTT	CASSGGGAADTGELFF
TRBV2	once	TRBD2	TRBJ2-1	TGTGCCAGCAGTCAGACTAGCGGGCCCCTCTACAATGAGCAGTTCTTC	CASSQTSGPLYNEQFF
TRBV7-3	.	.	TRBJ2-7	TGTGCCAGCAGCTCCGGGGCAGGTATGCAAGAGCAGTACTTC	CASSSGAGMQEQYF
TRBV6-5	.	.	TRBJ1-1	TGTGCCAGCAGTTACAGGCTGGAAACTGAAGCTTTCTTT	CASSYRLETEAFF
TRBV7-9	few	.	TRBJ1-1	TGTGCCAGCGAAAGGATGAACACTGAAGCTTTCTTT	CASERMNTEAFF
TRBV10-2	.	.	TRBJ2-1	TGCGCCAGCACCCGAGTGGGTTCGGGGAATGAGCAGTTCTTC	CASTRVGSGNEQFF
TRBV2	.	TRBD1	TRBJ1-1	TGTGCCAGCAGTGAAGGGACAGGGGTTTCTGAAGCTTTCTTT	CASSEGTGVSEAFF
TRBV15	.	.	TRBJ2-1	TGTGCCACCAGCATACCGGTATTTGGGGGATCTTACAATGAGCAGTTCTTC	CATSIPVFGGSYNEQFF
TRBV4-2	once	.	TRBJ1-3	TGTGCCAGCAGCCTACTAGGGGGTGGAAACACCATATATTTT	CASSLLGGGNTIYF
TRBV18	.	.	TRBJ2-1	TGTGCCAGCTCCCCGGGGGACACGAACAATGAGCAGTTCTTC	CASSPGDTNNEQFF
TRBV19	.	.	TRBJ1-5	TGTGCCAGTAGTCACGACAGATTCAATCAGCCCCAGCATTTT	CASSHDRFNQPQHF
TRBV2	.	TRBD2	TRBJ2-2	TGTGCCAGCAGCTCGAGGTTGACTAGCGGGATCGCGAGCACCGGGGAGCTGTTTTTT	CASSSRLTSGIASTGELFF
TRBV7-9	.	.	TRBJ2-5	TGTGCCAGCAGCCCTAGTTGGGACGTGAATGTTGTGGAGACCCAGTACTTC	CASSPSWDVNVVETQYF
TRBV2	.	.	TRBJ2-2	TGTGCCAGCCTTCCTACAGGGTCAGCCGGGGAGCTGTTTTTT	CASLPTGSAGELFF
TRBV5-1	.	.	TRBJ2-7	TGCGCCAGCAGCTTGTTCGGGACACCATCCTACGAGCAGTACTTC	CASSLFGTPSYEQYF
TRBV18	.	.	TRBJ2-3	TGTGCCAGCTCACTAGTTCAACTAGGCACAGATACGCAGTATTTT	CASSLVQLGTDTQYF
TRBV29-1	.	.	TRBJ2-1	TGCAGCGTTGATTGGCAGAGCTCCTACAATGAGCAGTTCTTC	CSVDWQSSYNEQFF
TRBV5-1	.	TRBD1	TRBJ2-7	TGCGCCAGCAGCTTGAGAGGACAGGCCTCCTACGAGCAGTACTTC	CASSLRGQASYEQYF
TRBV7-2	.	.	TRBJ1-3	TGTGCCAGCTCTGCAGGGCCGGTCGGAAACACCATATATTTT	CASSAGPVGNTIYF
TRBV2	.	TRBD2	TRBJ2-1	TGTGCCAGCAGTGCGACTAGCGGGAGAGGGGATGAGCAGTTCTTC	CASSATSGRGDEQFF
TRBV19	few	.	TRBJ1-5	TGTGCCAGTAGTATAGACACCTCCGGGGGCCCTAATCAGCCCCAGCATTTT	CASSIDTSGGPNQPQHF
TRBV5-5	few	TRBD1	TRBJ1-4	TGTGCCAGCAGCCCCTGGCCCGGGACAGGGTCGACTAATGAAAAACTGTTTTTT	CASSPWPGTGSTNEKLFF
TRBV12-5	.	.	TRBJ1-4	TGTGCTAGTGGCCGCGGTGCTAATGAAGAACTGTTTTTT	CASGRGANEELFF
TRBV7-9	.	TRBD2	TRBJ2-1	TGTGCCAGCAGGAGTCTAGCGGGAGGCTCCAATGAGCAGTTCTTC	CASRSLAGGSNEQFF
TRBV5-6	.	TRBD1	TRBJ1-4	TGTGCCAGCAGCTTGGTCCCGGACAGGGGTGAAAAACTGTTTTTT	CASSLVPDRGEKLFF
TRBV7-2	.	TRBD1	TRBJ1-2	TGTGCCAGCAGCGTAGGGATATGGGACAGGGAGGGCGGCTACACCTTC	CASSVGIWDREGGYTF
TRBV7-2	.	TRBD2	TRBJ2-1	TGTGCCAGCAGCTTAGTTGGGACTAGCGGACACAATGAGCAGTTCTTC	CASSLVGTSGHNEQFF
TRBV7-2	.	TRBD1	TRBJ1-5	TGTGCCAGCAGCTCCCCCGGGACAGGGACCTACAATCAGCCCCAGCATTTT	CASSSPGTGTYNQPQHF
TRBV5-4	.	.	TRBJ2-1	TGTGCCAGCAGCTACAGAGCGCGCAATGAGCAGTTCTTC	CASSYRARNEQFF